This TCR beta chain was sequenced during a study of blood T cell repertoires in COVID-19. Study information: COVID-19 samples, acute and convalescent, were from the United States, Italy and Spain.

Libraries were prepared by immunoSEQ multiplex PCR; TCRdb keeps only in-frame clonotypes and omits some of them. The sample consists of about 380,000 clones, 70% to 90% of them appearing once. In terms of age and location, participants ranged from roughly 18 to 95 years and lived in fewer than 30 US areas. Participants had their cohort set by participant-reported clinical history. Cohort 3 donors were reported recovered after two negative PCRs, clearance, or symptom resolution. The CDR3 contains 15 residues. Germline V CDR1 and CDR2: KGHSH, LQKENI. J gave up 4 bases and V 3 bases, and 7 bases lay outside the gene matches.

Sequencing was done on a sample of PBMCs or T cells enriched from blood (not recorded which). The V call is TRBV18, the J call TRBJ1-1; 8 positions agree with TRBD1. The receptor comes from a woman in her late teens or twenties who had recovered from COVID-19. CDR3 bases: TGTGCCAGCTCACCCATAGGACAGGGAAGCACTGAAGCTTTCTTT. Its translation: CASSPIGQGSTEAFF.